The T cell receptor beta chain described here comes from a study of blood T cell repertoires in COVID-19. Study at large: Samples taken during acute and convalescent COVID-19 were collected in the United States, Italy and Spain. Sample material is recorded as cDNA or gDNA derived from T cells, B-cell-depleted T cells, or PBMCs.

The CDR3 spans 12 residues. This clone showed up just a few times. A read error may account for a junction end that differs from germline. Per the original methods: Amplification of reference gene primers was used by the study to estimate nucleated cell counts. This table comes from immunoSEQ multiplex PCR, and its TCRdb copy is limited to in-frame clones, with some not included. The V and J calls and clone size are taken from that table; D and trimming were inferred from the DNA. Among over 30,000 clones, 60% to 80% were seen once, and the ten largest hold 16%. The TCR sequence derives from a human donor in a cohort sampled during active COVID-19. Sequencing was carried out using peripheral blood. The V and J genes are TRBV12-3 or TRBV12-4 and TRBJ2-7, with a weak D call TRBD2 (5 bases). The CDR3 here is CASSLGVYGQYF. The CDR3 DNA follows: TGTGCCAGCAGTCTCGGGGTGTACGGGCAGTACTTC.